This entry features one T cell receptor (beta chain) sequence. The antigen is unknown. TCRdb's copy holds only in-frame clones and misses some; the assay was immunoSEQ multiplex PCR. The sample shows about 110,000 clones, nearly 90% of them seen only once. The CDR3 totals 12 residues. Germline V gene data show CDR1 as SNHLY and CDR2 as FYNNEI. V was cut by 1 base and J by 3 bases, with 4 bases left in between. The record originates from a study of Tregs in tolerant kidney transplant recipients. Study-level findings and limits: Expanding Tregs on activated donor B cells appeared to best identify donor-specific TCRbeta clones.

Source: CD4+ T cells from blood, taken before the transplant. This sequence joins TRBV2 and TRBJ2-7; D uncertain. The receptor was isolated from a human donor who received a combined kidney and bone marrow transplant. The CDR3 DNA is TGTGCCAGCAGTGAAGGTCGCTACGAGCAGTACTTC. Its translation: CASSEGRYEQYF.